The rows below give T cell receptor beta chains drawn from one sample of a study of T-cell reconstitution after alpha-beta-depleted transplantation in children. TCRdb independently ran MiXCR on the PCR reads; one entry per CDR3 protein. The data show about 78,000 distinct CDR3 sequences, 13% to 15% seen once. The specimen comprised PBMCs, mostly from graft donor cells, sampled 180 days after TCRalphabeta/CD19-depleted stem cell transplant. These receptors were collected from a male patient between 2 and 9 years old who had a stem cell transplant for acute lymphoblastic leukemia, so the T cells may come from the graft donor. The CDR3 runs from the conserved cysteine through the conserved F or W. Clone size is shown for a subset of rows, as once, few, many or a class of expanded clone.

clone_size	j_call	v_call	cdr3_aa
NA	TRBJ2-1	TRBV7-3	CASSSGGPEQFF
NA	TRBJ2-3	TRBV20-1	CSARDPNTDTQYF
NA	TRBJ2-1	TRBV28	CASRPSGKGNNEQFF
few	TRBJ1-2	TRBV30	CAWSVRKGLGYTF
NA	TRBJ1-2	TRBV5-1	CASSPQGRYGYTF
NA	TRBJ1-5	TRBV5-1	CANSSGTVDQPQHF
many	TRBJ2-7	TRBV7-9	CASSLPGTFYEQYF
few	TRBJ1-1	TRBV2	CASRYRGRLTEAFF
few	TRBJ2-2	TRBV11-2	CASSLGDRLRRTGELFF
NA	TRBJ2-1	TRBV4-3	CASSQVRDPDYNEQFF
NA	TRBJ2-1	TRBV12-3/TRBV12-4	CASGNRDNHNEQFF
NA	TRBJ1-6	TRBV4-1	CASSQDWAGRIHNSPLHF
NA	TRBJ2-2	TRBV7-2	CASSWTVAVGELFF
NA	TRBJ1-2	TRBV7-2	CASSLAPGRGPYGYTF
NA	TRBJ2-1	TRBV28	CASSLWESEQFF
NA	TRBJ1-1	TRBV6-5	CASSYSYMNTEAFF
NA	TRBJ2-7	TRBV11-1	CASSAAGQGSRGLSYEQYF
NA	TRBJ1-2	TRBV28	CASSLVQGPFGYTF
few	TRBJ1-1	TRBV3-1	CASSLPRTEAFF
NA	TRBJ2-5	TRBV10-3	CAITTLSGKGWAQYF
few	TRBJ1-5	TRBV19	CASDAGAPPQHF
few	TRBJ1-2	TRBV20-1	CSARDPMYGYTF
few	TRBJ2-3	TRBV29-1	CSVEAGATTDTQYF
NA	TRBJ2-7	TRBV4-3	CASSPLLGQVDEQYF
few	TRBJ1-6	TRBV20-1	CSARLPGQNNSPLHF
NA	TRBJ1-3	TRBV7-9	CASSLAETVSSGNTIYF
NA	TRBJ2-2	TRBV24-1	CATSDLRDGNTGELFF
NA	TRBJ2-7	TRBV5-1	CASSLDLAGFYEQYF
NA	TRBJ1-5	TRBV6-2/TRBV6-3	CASSSSNPLRNQPQHF
few	TRBJ1-6	TRBV20-1	CSAPSGGQGWYSYNSPLHF
few	TRBJ1-2	TRBV24-1	CATSDPDRDGYTF
NA	TRBJ2-1	TRBV4-2	CASSQDSWGGWGGSSYNEQFF
NA	TRBJ2-7	TRBV7-2	CASSLGKGWGQISYEQYF
NA	TRBJ1-2	TRBV7-2	CASSLRAAYGYTF
few	TRBJ1-1	TRBV5-6	CASSLGAPRGTEAFF
many	TRBJ1-5	TRBV7-9	CASSLAGVGPQHF
once	TRBJ1-5	TRBV28	CASSRRQGNNQPQHF
NA	TRBJ2-5	TRBV27	CASSLGQGVQETQYF
few	TRBJ1-6	TRBV7-2	CASSAPQGVSYNSPLHF
NA	TRBJ2-1	TRBV9	CASGLPRAQGSYNEQFF
many	TRBJ2-7	TRBV5-1	CASSTGTTYEQYF
few	TRBJ1-1	TRBV5-1	CASSLRGLYTEAFF
few	TRBJ2-1	TRBV11-3	CASSWSGSSYNEQFF
NA	TRBJ1-2	TRBV20-1	CSAREDGSTF